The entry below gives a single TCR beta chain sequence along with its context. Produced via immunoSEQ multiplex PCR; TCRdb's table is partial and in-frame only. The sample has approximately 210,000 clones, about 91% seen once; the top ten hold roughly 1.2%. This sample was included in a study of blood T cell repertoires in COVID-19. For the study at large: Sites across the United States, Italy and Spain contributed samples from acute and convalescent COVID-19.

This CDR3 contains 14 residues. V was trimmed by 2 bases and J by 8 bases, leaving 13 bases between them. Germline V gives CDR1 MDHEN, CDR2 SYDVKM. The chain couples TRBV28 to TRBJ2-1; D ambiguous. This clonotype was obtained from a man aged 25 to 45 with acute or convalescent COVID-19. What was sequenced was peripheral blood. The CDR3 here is CASSLGFKLYEQFF. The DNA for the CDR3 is TGTGCCAGCAGTTTAGGTTTCAAGCTTTATGAGCAGTTCTTC.